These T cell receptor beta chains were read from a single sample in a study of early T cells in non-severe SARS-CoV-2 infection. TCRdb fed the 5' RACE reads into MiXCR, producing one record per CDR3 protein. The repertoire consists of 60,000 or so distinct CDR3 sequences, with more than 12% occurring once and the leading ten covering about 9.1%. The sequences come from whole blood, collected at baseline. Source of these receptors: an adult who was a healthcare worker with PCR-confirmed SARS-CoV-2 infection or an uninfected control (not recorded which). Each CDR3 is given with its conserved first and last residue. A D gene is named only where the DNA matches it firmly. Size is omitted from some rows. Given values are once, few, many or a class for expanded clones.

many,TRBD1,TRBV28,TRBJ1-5,TGTGCCAGCAGCCCACAGGGGTTTCAGCCCCAGCATTTT,CASSPQGFQPQHF
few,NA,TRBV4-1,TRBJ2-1,TGCGCCAGCAGCCAAATGATGATAGCCGACAATGAGCAGTTCTTC,CASSQMMIADNEQFF
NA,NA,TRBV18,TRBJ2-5,TGTGCCAGCTCACCACTCCAGGGTAATGAGGAGACCCAGTACTTC,CASSPLQGNEETQYF
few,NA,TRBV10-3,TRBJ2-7,TGTGCCATCAGGTCGGGACAAAACGCCTACGAGCAGTACTTC,CAIRSGQNAYEQYF
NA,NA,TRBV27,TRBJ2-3,TGTGCCAGCAGTGCAGGGGAGTTGGGCACAGATACGCAGTATTTT,CASSAGELGTDTQYF
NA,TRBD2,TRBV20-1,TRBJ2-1,TGCAGTGGCGGGGGGAAAGATGAGCAGTTCTTC,CSGGGKDEQFF
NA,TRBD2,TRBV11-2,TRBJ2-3,TGTGCCAGCAGCCTTGCGGGAGCAGGAGATACGCAGTATTTT,CASSLAGAGDTQYF
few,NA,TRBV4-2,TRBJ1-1,TGTGCCAGCAGCCAAGATAGCGCGCAAGGGATGAACACTGAAGCTTTCTTT,CASSQDSAQGMNTEAFF
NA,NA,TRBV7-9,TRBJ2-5,TGTGCCAGCAGCTTCGCCGGGTACGAGACCCAGTACTTC,CASSFAGYETQYF
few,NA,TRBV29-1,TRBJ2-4,TGCAGCGTTGACGACGGGATGGGGGCCAAAAACATTCAGTACTTC,CSVDDGMGAKNIQYF
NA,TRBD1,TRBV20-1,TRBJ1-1,TGCAGTGCCCCCGTGCAGGGGGGTACTGAAGCTTTCTTT,CSAPVQGGTEAFF
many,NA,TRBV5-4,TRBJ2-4,TGTGCCAGCAGCTTGGATGCCAGTGGAAACATTCAGTACTTC,CASSLDASGNIQYF
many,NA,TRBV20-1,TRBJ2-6,TGCAGTGCTAGAGCTGGGGCCAACGTCCTGACTTTC,CSARAGANVLTF
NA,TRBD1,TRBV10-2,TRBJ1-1,TGCGCCAGCAGGGGACAGGCGAACACTGAAGCTTTCTTT,CASRGQANTEAFF
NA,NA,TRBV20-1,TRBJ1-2,TGCAGTGCTATTACGGCGGGACCAAGCTTC,CSAITAGPSF
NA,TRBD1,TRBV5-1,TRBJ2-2,TGCGCCAGCAACGCCCCGGACAGGGGGATGGGGGAGCTGTTTTTT,CASNAPDRGMGELFF
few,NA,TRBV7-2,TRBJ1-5,TGTGCCAGCAGCTTGAAAGGGGGAGGTCAGCCCCAGCATTTT,CASSLKGGGQPQHF
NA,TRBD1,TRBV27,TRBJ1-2,TGTGCCAGCAGTACAACGGGACAGGGGGTCTATTACTATGGCTACACCTTC,CASSTTGQGVYYYGYTF
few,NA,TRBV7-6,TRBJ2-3,TGTGCCAGCAGCCGTACAGGATCTTTAGGCACAGATACGCAGTATTTT,CASSRTGSLGTDTQYF
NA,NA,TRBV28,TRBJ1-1,TGTGCCAGCAGTTTAGGGGGCTACGGCACTGAAGCTTTCTTT,CASSLGGYGTEAFF
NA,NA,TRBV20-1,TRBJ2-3,TGCAGTGCACCACTACCGGCTAGCACAGATACGCAGTATTTT,CSAPLPASTDTQYF
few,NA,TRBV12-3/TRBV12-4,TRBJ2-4,TGTGCCAGCAGTTGGGGGGTAGCCAAAAACATTCAGTACTTC,CASSWGVAKNIQYF
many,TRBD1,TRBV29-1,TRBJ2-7,TGCAGCGTTGTCAGGGGACAGGGGGCCGACGAGCAGTACTTC,CSVVRGQGADEQYF
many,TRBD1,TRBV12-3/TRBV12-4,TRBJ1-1,TGTGCCAGCAGTTCGGACAGGGGGGAGGTGGAAGCTTTCTTT,CASSSDRGEVEAFF
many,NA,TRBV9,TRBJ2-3,TGTGCCAGCAGCCGTGCAGGGGATACGCAGTATTTT,CASSRAGDTQYF
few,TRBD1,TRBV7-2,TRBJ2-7,TGTGCCAGCAGCTTAGGGACAGGGCCAACCTACGAGCAGTACTTC,CASSLGTGPTYEQYF
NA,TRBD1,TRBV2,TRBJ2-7,TGTGCCAGCAAGCCGGGACAGGGCCGGTACGAGCAGTACTTC,CASKPGQGRYEQYF
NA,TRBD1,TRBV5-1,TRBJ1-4,TGCGCCAGCAGCTTCCGGGACAGGGGAAAATTTAACGAAAAACTGTTTTTT,CASSFRDRGKFNEKLFF
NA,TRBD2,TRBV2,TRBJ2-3,TGTGCCAGCAGTGAGAGGCTAGCGGGAATGTTGGATACGCAGTATTTT,CASSERLAGMLDTQYF
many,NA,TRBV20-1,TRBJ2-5,TGCAGTGCTGACTCGTTCGGGGGATCAGAGACCCAGTACTTC,CSADSFGGSETQYF
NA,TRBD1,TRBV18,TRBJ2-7,TGTGCCAGCTCACCAGCCGGGACAGGGCTCAACGAGCAGTACTTC,CASSPAGTGLNEQYF
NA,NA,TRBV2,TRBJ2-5,TGTGCCAGCAGTGTCTACAGCCTTAAGGGGACCCAGTACTTC,CASSVYSLKGTQYF
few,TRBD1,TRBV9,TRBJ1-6,TGTGCCAGCAGCGTTGGGACAGGGGGTTATAATTCACCCCTCCACTTT,CASSVGTGGYNSPLHF
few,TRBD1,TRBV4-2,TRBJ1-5,TGTGCCAGCAGCCAAGACCCTGGGACAGGTTCGGGAGCCCAGCATTTT,CASSQDPGTGSGAQHF
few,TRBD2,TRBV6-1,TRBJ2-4,TGTGCCAGCAGTGAAAGTCTAGCGGGAGGGCCGTGGGACATTCAGTACTTC,CASSESLAGGPWDIQYF
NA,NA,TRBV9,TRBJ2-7,TGTGCCAGCAGCGTCGAGGCGGTCTCCTACGAGCAGTACTTC,CASSVEAVSYEQYF
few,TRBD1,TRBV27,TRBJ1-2,TGTGCCAGCAGCCGGGACAGGGGACTCCATGGCTACACCTTC,CASSRDRGLHGYTF
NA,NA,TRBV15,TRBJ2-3,TGTGCCACTACTAGGGGCACAGATACGCAGTATTTT,CATTRGTDTQYF
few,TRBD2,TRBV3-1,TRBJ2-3,TGTGCCAGCAGCCAAGTCAGCGGGGCCGCAGATACGCAGTATTTT,CASSQVSGAADTQYF
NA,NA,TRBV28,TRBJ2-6,TGTGCCAGCAAGGGCAGCGGCTCTGGGGCCAACGTCCTGACTTTC,CASKGSGSGANVLTF
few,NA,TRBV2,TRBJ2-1,TGTGCCAGCAGTGAACAGGCGGCAAGGGGGAATGAGCAGTTCTTC,CASSEQAARGNEQFF
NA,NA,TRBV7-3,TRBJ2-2,TGTGCCAGCAGCTTAAGAAGCAGGACTTCCGTCACCGGGGAGCTGTTTTTT,CASSLRSRTSVTGELFF
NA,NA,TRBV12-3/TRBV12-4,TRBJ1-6,TGTGCCAGCAGTCCAACGGTCGGCAGGTTGAATTCACCCCTCCACTTT,CASSPTVGRLNSPLHF
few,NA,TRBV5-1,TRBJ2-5,TGCGCCAGCAGCTTGGGCGAGGTGGATACCCAGTACTTC,CASSLGEVDTQYF